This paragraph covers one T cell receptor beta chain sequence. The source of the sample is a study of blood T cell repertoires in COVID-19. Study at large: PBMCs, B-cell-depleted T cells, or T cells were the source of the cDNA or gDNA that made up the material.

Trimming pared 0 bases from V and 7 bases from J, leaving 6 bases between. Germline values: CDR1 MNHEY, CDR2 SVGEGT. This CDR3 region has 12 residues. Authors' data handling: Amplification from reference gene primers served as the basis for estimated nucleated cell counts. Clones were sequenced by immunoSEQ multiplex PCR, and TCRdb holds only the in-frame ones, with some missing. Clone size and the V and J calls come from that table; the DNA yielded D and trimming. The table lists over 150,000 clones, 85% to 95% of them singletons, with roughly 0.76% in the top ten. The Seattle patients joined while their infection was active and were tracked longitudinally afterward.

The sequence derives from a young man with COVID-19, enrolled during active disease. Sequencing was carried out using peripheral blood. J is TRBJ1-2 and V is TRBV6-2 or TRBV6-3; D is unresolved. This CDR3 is CASSYSSGGYTF. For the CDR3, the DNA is TGTGCCAGCAGTTACTCGTCCGGTGGCTACACCTTC.